This T cell receptor (beta chain) came from a study of control samples from healthy donors and cancer patients. The sample holds a few counts of this clone. This table comes from immunoSEQ multiplex PCR, and its TCRdb copy is limited to in-frame clones, with some not included. The repertoire holds fewer than 200,000 clones, roughly nine tenths seen once, with around 1.4% in the top ten. The germline V and J ends were trimmed by 5 bases and 4 bases, with 11 bases remaining between them. The CDR3 is 13 residues long. Germline V CDR1 and CDR2: LNHDA, SQIVND (reference sequence). The sequencing sample was made of blood. The TCR sequence derives from a man between 25 and 39 years old in good health. This sequence joins TRBV19 and TRBJ1-2; TRBD1 is a possible D gene (6 bases). Written as DNA, the CDR3 is TGTGCCAGTAGTTCGGGGACACTCTATGGCTACACCTTC. It encodes CASSSGTLYGYTF.